Given below is one T cell receptor beta chain in context. Its antigen remains unidentified. The data derive from a study of CD8+ T cells in alopecia areata. Study overall: The drug, tofacitinib, lasted 6 to 18 months, followed by 6 months off drug. Study-wide findings and caveats: Compared with normal scalp, lesional scalp had higher clonality and more expanded CD8+ clones.

After isolation, RNA underwent reverse transcription to generate cDNA as the sequencing template. Sequencing used immunoSEQ multiplex PCR; TCRdb keeps in-frame clones, though not all of them. The sample records some 150,000 clones, about 86% being singletons. Germline V CDR1 and CDR2: SEHNR, FQNEAQ (reference sequence). The CDR3 loop spans 12 amino acids. The V end was cut by 11 bases, the J end by 1 base, with 11 bases between. Treatment meaning: oral pan-JAK inhibitor, 5-10 mg twice daily. This sample comprised CD8+ T cells sorted from blood, obtained at week 4, from a patient treated with tofacitinib. The TCR originated in a human donor with alopecia areata. The rearrangement joins TRBV7-9 to TRBJ1-1; tentative D call: TRBD1 (5 bases). The CDR3 loop is CAGSGQNTEAFF. The DNA for the CDR3 is TGTGCCGGATCAGGACAGAACACTGAAGCTTTCTTT.